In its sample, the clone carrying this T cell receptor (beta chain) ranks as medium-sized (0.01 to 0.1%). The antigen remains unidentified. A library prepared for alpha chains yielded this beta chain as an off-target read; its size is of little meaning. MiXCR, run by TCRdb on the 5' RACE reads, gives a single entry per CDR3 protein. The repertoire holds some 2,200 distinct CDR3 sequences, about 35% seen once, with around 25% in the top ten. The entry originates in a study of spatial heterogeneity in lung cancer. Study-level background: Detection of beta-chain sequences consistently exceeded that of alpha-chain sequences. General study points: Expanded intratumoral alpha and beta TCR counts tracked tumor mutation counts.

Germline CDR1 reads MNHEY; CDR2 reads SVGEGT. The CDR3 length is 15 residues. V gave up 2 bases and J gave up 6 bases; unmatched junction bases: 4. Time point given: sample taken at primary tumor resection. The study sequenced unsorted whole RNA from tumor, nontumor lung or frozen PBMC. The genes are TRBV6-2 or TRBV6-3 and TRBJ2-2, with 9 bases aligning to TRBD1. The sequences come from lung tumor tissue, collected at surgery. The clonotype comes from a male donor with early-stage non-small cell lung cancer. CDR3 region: CASSYGDRAAGELFF. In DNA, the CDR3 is TGTGCCAGCAGTTACGGGGACAGGGCCGCCGGGGAGCTGTTTTTT.